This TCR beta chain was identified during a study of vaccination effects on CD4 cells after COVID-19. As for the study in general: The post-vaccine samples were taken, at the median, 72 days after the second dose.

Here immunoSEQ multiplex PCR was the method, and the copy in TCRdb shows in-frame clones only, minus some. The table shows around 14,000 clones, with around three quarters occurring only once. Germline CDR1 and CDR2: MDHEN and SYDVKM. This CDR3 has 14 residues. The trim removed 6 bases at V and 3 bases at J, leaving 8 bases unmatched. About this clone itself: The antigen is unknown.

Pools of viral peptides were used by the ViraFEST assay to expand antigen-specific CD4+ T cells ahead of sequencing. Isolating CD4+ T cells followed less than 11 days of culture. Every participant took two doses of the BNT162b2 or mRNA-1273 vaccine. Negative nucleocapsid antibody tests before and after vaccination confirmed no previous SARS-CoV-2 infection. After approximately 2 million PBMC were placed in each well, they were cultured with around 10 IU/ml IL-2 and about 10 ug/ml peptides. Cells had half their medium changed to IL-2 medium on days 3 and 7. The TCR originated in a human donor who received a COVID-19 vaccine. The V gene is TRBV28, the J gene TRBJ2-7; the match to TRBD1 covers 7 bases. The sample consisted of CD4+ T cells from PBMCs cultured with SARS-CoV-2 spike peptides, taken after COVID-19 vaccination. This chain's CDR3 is CASSPGTVVYEQYF. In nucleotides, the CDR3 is TGTGCCAGCAGCCCCGGGACAGTAGTCTACGAGCAGTACTTC.